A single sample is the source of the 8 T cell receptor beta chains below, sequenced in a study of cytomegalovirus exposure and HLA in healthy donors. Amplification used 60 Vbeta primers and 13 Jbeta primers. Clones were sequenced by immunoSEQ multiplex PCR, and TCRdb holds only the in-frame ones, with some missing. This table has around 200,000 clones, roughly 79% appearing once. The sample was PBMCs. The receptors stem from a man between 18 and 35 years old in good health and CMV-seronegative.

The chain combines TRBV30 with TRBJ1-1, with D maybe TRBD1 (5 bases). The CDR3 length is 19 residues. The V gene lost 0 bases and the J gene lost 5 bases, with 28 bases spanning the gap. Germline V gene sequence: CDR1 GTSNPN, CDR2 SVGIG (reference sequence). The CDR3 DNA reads TGTGCCTGGAGTGTAGTGGGGGGTGTCGGGGGACGAGCTCGAACTGAAGCTTTCTTT. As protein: CAWSVVGGVGGRARTEAFF. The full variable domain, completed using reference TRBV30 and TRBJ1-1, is SQTIHQWPATLVQPVGSPLSLECTVEGTSNPNLYWYRQAAGRGLQLLFYSVGIGQISSEVPQNLSASRPQDRQFILSSKKLLLSDSGFYLCAWSVVGGVGGRARTEAFFGQGTRLTVV.

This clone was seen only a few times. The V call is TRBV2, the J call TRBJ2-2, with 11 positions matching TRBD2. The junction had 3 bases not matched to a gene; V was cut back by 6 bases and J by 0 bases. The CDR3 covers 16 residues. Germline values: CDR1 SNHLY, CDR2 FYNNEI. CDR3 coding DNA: TGTGCCAGCAGCGGACTAGCGGGTTCGAACACCGGGGAGCTGTTTTTT. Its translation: CASSGLAGSNTGELFF.

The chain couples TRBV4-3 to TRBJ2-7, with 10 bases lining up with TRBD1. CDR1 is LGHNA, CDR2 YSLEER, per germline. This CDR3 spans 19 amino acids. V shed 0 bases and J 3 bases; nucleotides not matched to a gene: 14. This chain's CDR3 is CASSQEGPPRQGAVYEQYF. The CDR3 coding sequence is TGCGCCAGCAGCCAAGAAGGTCCCCCCCGACAGGGGGCGGTCTACGAGCAGTACTTC.

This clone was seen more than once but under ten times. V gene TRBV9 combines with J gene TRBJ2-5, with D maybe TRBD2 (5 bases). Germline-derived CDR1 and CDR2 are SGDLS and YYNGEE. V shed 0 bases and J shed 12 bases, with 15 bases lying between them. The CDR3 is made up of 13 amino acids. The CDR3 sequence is CASSVAHEGAKYF. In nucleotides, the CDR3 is TGTGCCAGCAGCGTAGCTCATGAGGGAGCGAAGTACTTC.

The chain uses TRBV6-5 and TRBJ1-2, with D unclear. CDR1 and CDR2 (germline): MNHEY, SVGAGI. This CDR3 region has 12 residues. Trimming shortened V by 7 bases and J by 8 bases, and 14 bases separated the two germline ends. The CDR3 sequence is CASTEVGSGYTF. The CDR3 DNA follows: TGTGCCAGCACCGAGGTAGGGAGCGGCTACACCTTC.

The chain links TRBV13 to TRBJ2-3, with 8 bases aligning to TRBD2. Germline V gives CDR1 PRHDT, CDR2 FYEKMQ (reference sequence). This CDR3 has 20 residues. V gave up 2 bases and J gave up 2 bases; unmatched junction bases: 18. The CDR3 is CASSLRRTGVSGALTDTQYF. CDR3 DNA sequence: TGTGCCAGCAGCTTAAGACGCACTGGCGTTAGCGGGGCTCTCACAGATACGCAGTATTTT.

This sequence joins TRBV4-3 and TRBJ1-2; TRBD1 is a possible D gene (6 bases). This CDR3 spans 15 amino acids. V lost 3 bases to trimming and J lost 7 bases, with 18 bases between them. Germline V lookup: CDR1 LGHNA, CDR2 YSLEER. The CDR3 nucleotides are TGCGCCAGCAGCCAGAACGAGGCCACAGGGAGTGGCTACACCTTC. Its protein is CASSQNEATGSGYTF.

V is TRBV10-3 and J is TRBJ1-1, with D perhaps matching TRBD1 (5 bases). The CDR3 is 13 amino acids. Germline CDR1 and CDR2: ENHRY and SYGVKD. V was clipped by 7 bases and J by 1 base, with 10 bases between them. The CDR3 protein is CAITRTSNTEAFF. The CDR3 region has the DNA TGTGCCATCACCCGGACATCGAACACTGAAGCTTTCTTT.